The 26 T cell receptor beta chains given below trace back to one sample, sequenced in a study of cytomegalovirus exposure and HLA in healthy donors. TCRdb's copy holds only in-frame clones and misses some; the assay was immunoSEQ multiplex PCR. Here the sample spans tens of thousands of clones, roughly 93% being singletons. Sequenced material: PBMCs. All receptors derive from a young woman in good health and CMV-seronegative.

The chain uses TRBV9 and TRBJ2-1; D unresolved. The length of the CDR3 is 15 residues. V lost 2 bases and J lost 2, with 11 bases in between. Germline V lookup: CDR1 SGDLS, CDR2 YYNGEE. This CDR3 reads CASSVGQLPYNEQFF. The CDR3, as DNA: TGTGCCAGCAGCGTGGGCCAACTCCCCTACAATGAGCAGTTCTTC.

The rearrangement joins TRBV7-9 to TRBJ2-6; the D is unclear. Trimming left V 4 bases short and J 4 bases short, with 14 bases between. The CDR3 sequence is 16 residues long. The germline gives CDR1 SEHNR, CDR2 FQNEAQ (reference sequence). CDR3 residues: CASSSQSGLGANVLTF. CDR3 coding DNA: TGTGCCAGCAGCTCCCAGTCCGGGTTGGGGGCCAACGTCCTGACTTTC.

The chain links TRBV11-2 to TRBJ1-4; TRBD1 agrees at 10 bases. This CDR3 is built from 16 residues. Germline CDR1 reads SGHAT; CDR2 reads FQNNGV. V was pared by 5 bases and J by 6 bases, with 9 bases of the junction left unmatched. The CDR3 is CASSPDPGQGYEKLFF. The DNA for the CDR3 is TGTGCCAGCAGCCCCGATCCGGGACAGGGGTATGAAAAACTGTTTTTT.

This clone was recorded once. This sequence joins TRBV28 and TRBJ1-2; 12 nucleotides match TRBD1. Germline V gene lookup returns CDR1 MDHEN and CDR2 SYDVKM. The CDR3 is 16 amino acids. The V gene end was trimmed by 4 bases and the J gene end by 2 bases; junction bases not matched to a gene: 5. The CDR3 nucleotides are TGTGCCAGCAGTTCCCCCGGGACAGGGGGCAACTATGGCTACACCTTC. It specifies CASSSPGTGGNYGYTF.

This chain joins TRBV11-1 and TRBJ2-5, with 7 positions matching TRBD1. V was pared by 2 bases and J by 4 bases, with 7 bases of the junction left unmatched. Germline lookup yields CDR1 SGHAT and CDR2 FQDESV (reference sequence). The CDR3 is 15 amino acids. CDR3 region: CASSLLTGVGETQYF. CDR3 bases: TGTGCCAGCAGCTTACTCACAGGGGTTGGAGAGACCCAGTACTTC.

This chain connects TRBV6-6 to TRBJ1-6, with no clear D. Germline CDR1 MNHNY, CDR2 SVGAGI (reference sequence). This CDR3 has 14 residues. The V gene lost 0 bases and the J gene lost 10 bases, with 10 bases spanning the gap. This chain's CDR3 is CASSYSGSPSPLHF. CDR3 coding DNA: TGTGCCAGCAGTTACTCGGGCAGCCCCTCACCCCTCCACTTT.

The chain carries TRBV11-2 and TRBJ2-7, with 8 bases fitting TRBD1. V lost 8 bases, J lost 4 bases, and 10 bases stayed unmatched. The CDR3 is made up of 14 amino acids. The germline CDR1 and CDR2 sequences are SGHAT and FQNNGV. The CDR3 loop is CASERQGAAYEQYF. The DNA for the CDR3 is TGTGCCAGCGAAAGGCAGGGGGCAGCGTACGAGCAGTACTTC.

The chain couples TRBV5-8 to TRBJ2-3; 11 bases map to TRBD2. Germline V lookup: CDR1 SGHTS, CDR2 YDEGEE. The CDR3 loop spans 16 amino acids. V trimming: 3 bases; J trimming: 0 bases; junction bases outside the gene matches: 3. The CDR3 region is CASSSGLAESTDTQYF. The CDR3 nucleotides are TGTGCCAGCAGCTCGGGACTAGCGGAAAGCACAGATACGCAGTATTTT.

The CDR3 sequence is CATLYPSTDTQYF. The CDR3, as DNA: TGTGCCACCCTATATCCTAGCACAGATACGCAGTATTTT. The chain employs TRBV10-3 and TRBJ2-3; D call uncertain. V lost 10 bases and J 0 bases, leaving 11 bases between the germline ends. The CDR3 contains 13 residues. The germline gives CDR1 ENHRY, CDR2 SYGVKD.

V is TRBV9 and J is TRBJ2-1, with unresolved D. CDR1 and CDR2 (germline): SGDLS, YYNGEE. The CDR3 totals 13 residues. Trimming removed 4 bases at V and 13 bases at J, with 18 bases between. CDR3 residues: CASSTNPSAPQFF. The CDR3 bases are TGTGCCAGCAGCACGAACCCCAGCGCGCCTCAGTTCTTC.

The chain recombines TRBV28 with TRBJ1-2; tentatively, D is TRBD1 (6 bases). This CDR3 is built from 13 residues. Per germline, CDR1 MDHEN and CDR2 SYDVKM. V lost 3 bases to trimming and J lost 4 bases, with 9 bases between them. The CDR3 nucleotides are TGTGCCAGCAGTTTTCAGGGGTTCTATGGCTACACCTTC. Residues: CASSFQGFYGYTF.

J is TRBJ2-2 and V is TRBV4-2; 7 bases are shared with TRBD1. V shed 1 base and J 2 bases; nucleotides not matched to a gene: 4. This CDR3 spans 16 amino acids. Germline-derived CDR1 and CDR2 are LGHNA and YNFKEQ. The CDR3 here is CASSQGQGINTGELFF. The CDR3 bases are TGTGCCAGCAGCCAAGGACAGGGTATAAACACCGGGGAGCTGTTTTTT.

The CDR3 loop is CASSLTSGRGETQYF. CDR3 DNA sequence: TGTGCCAGCTCATTGACTAGCGGGAGGGGAGAGACCCAGTACTTC. This chain uses TRBV18 with TRBJ2-5, with 14 bases that match TRBD2. The CDR3 extends over 15 amino acids. J was trimmed by 4 bases and V by 5 bases; bases with no gene match: 3. Germline V gene sequence: CDR1 KGHSH, CDR2 LQKENI. Full variable domain (rest looked up from reference TRBV18 and TRBJ2-5): NAGVMQNPRHLVRRRGQEARLRCSPMKGHSHVYWYRQLPEEGLKFMVYLQKENIIDESGMPKERFSAEFPKEGPSILRIQQVVRGDSAAYFCASSLTSGRGETQYFGPGTRLLVL.

V usage is TRBV2 and J usage is TRBJ2-3; D ambiguous. The CDR3 consists of 13 residues. V was shortened by 6 bases and J by 2 bases, with 9 bases between the two germline ends. CDR1 is SNHLY and CDR2 is FYNNEI in the germline V gene. In DNA form, the CDR3 reads TGTGCCAGCAGCCGACTGCTCACAGATACGCAGTATTTT. Encoded protein: CASSRLLTDTQYF.

This clone was picked up a small number of times. The chain couples TRBV10-3 to TRBJ1-1, with a possible D match to TRBD1 (6 bases). Trimming took 6 bases from V and 1 from J, leaving 12 bases between them. The CDR3 covers 14 residues. The germline gives CDR1 ENHRY, CDR2 SYGVKD. The CDR3 DNA follows: TGTGCCATCAGCCCCAGGGGAGAGAACACTGAAGCTTTCTTT. Translated, it gives CAISPRGENTEAFF.

The chain combines TRBV2 with TRBJ2-7; TRBD2 might be the D (6 bases). Trimming stripped 7 bases from V and 2 bases from J, with 15 bases between. This CDR3 comprises 14 residues. The germline CDR1 and CDR2 sequences are SNHLY and FYNNEI. This CDR3 reads CASTKIGSAYEQYF. The CDR3 DNA reads TGTGCCAGCACCAAAATCGGGAGCGCCTACGAGCAGTACTTC.

This chain joins TRBV19 and TRBJ1-1, with 7 bases fitting TRBD1. The trim removed 5 bases at V and 1 base at J, leaving 4 bases unmatched. The CDR3 consists of 14 residues. The germline CDR1 and CDR2 sequences are LNHDA and SQIVND (reference sequence). CDR3 amino acids: CASSFRQGNTEAFF. For the CDR3, the DNA is TGTGCCAGTAGTTTTCGACAGGGGAACACTGAAGCTTTCTTT. Using reference TRBV19 and TRBJ1-1 for the parts outside the CDR3, the full variable domain is DGGITQSPKYLFRKEGQNVTLSCEQNLNHDAMYWYRQDPGQGLRLIYYSQIVNDFQKGDIAEGYSVSREKKESFPLTVTSAQKNPTAFYLCASSFRQGNTEAFFGQGTRLTVV.

The rearrangement joins TRBV2 to TRBJ2-1; possibly TRBD2 for D (5 bases). This CDR3 contains 16 residues. V dropped 1 base and J dropped 0 bases, with 10 bases sitting between them. Germline CDR1 and CDR2: SNHLY and FYNNEI. The DNA for the CDR3 is TGTGCCAGCAGTGAAGGTGCAGCGGCCTCCTACAATGAGCAGTTCTTC. It yields the protein CASSEGAAASYNEQFF.

This clone was seen once. V gene TRBV7-6 combines with J gene TRBJ2-5; 10 bases are a match to TRBD2. Germline V gene sequence: CDR1 SGHVS, CDR2 FNYEAQ. This CDR3 spans 16 amino acids. V lost 5 bases to trimming and J lost 3 bases; unmatched junction nucleotides: 9. The CDR3 is CASSPPRGLAEETQYF. CDR3 bases: TGTGCCAGCAGCCCGCCCCGAGGACTAGCGGAAGAGACCCAGTACTTC.

The chain joins TRBV29-1 to TRBJ2-5; 9 bases map to TRBD1. The V gene end was trimmed by 6 bases and the J gene end by 0 bases; junction bases not matched to a gene: 11. Germline-derived CDR1 and CDR2 are SQVTM and ANQGSEA. The CDR3 extends over 16 amino acids. The CDR3 region has the DNA TGCAGCGTCGCTGCACTAGGACAGGGGTACCAAGAGACCCAGTACTTC. Translation: CSVAALGQGYQETQYF.

This chain links TRBV2 with TRBJ1-5, with 8 bases matching TRBD1. Germline CDR1 SNHLY, CDR2 FYNNEI. CDR3 length: 15 residues. The V segment lost 3 bases and the J segment 5 bases; nucleotides outside the gene matches: 6. CDR3 DNA sequence: TGTGCCAGCAGTGACTTGGACAGGGCTGATCAGCCCCAGCATTTT. Encoded protein: CASSDLDRADQPQHF.

V and J are TRBV25-1 and TRBJ2-2; perhaps TRBD1 as D (6 bases). In germline, CDR1 is MGHDK, CDR2 SYGVNS. With 1 base removed from V and 1 base from J, the gap between germline ends came to 13 bases. This CDR3 spans 17 amino acids. The CDR3 reads CASSEFGQSLNTGELFF. CDR3 nucleotides: TGTGCCAGCAGTGAATTCGGACAGAGTTTGAACACCGGGGAGCTGTTTTTT. Looking up the rest from reference TRBV25-1 and TRBJ2-2 gives the full variable domain: EADIYQTPRYLVIGTGKKITLECSQTMGHDKMYWYQQDPGMELHLIHYSYGVNSTEKGDLSSESTVSRIRTEHFPLTLESARPSHTSQYLCASSEFGQSLNTGELFFGEGSRLTVL.

The gene calls are TRBV30 and TRBJ2-3; D is unresolved. V was pared by 3 bases and J by 5 bases, with 6 bases between. From germline, CDR1 is GTSNPN and CDR2 SVGIG (reference sequence). There are 11 residues in the CDR3. The CDR3 nucleotides read TGTGCCTGGAGCCCGGGAGATACGCAGTATTTT. It yields the protein CAWSPGDTQYF.

This chain joins TRBV19 and TRBJ1-6, with TRBD1 identical over 10 bases. Trimming removed 7 bases from V and 9 bases from J; junction bases left unmatched: 9. The CDR3 runs 15 residues. Germline CDR1 is LNHDA and CDR2 is SQIVND (reference sequence). The chain's CDR3 is CASNTGTGVSSPLHF. The CDR3 DNA sequence: TGTGCCAGTAACACCGGGACAGGGGTTAGTTCACCCCTCCACTTT.

The chain recombines TRBV19 with TRBJ1-2, with 7 bases fitting TRBD1. Trimming took 1 base from V and 2 from J; bases not matched to a gene: 4. This CDR3 has 15 residues. The germline V gene has CDR1 LNHDA and CDR2 SQIVND (reference sequence). The CDR3 nucleotides read TGTGCCAGTAGTATAGGCGCCAGGGGGAACTATGGCTACACCTTC. Encoded protein: CASSIGARGNYGYTF.

Of note for this clone: One end of the junction fails to match germline, which may point to a read error. The chain carries TRBV13 and TRBJ2-7; D is undetermined. The CDR3 length is 14 residues. CDR1 is PRHDT, CDR2 FYEKMQ, per germline (reference sequence). This chain's CDR3 is CTSSLETASYEQYF. The CDR3 region has the DNA TGTACCAGCAGCTTAGAAACAGCCTCCTACGAGCAGTACTTC.